The 16 T cell receptor beta chains below come from one sample, sequenced in a study of blood T cell repertoires in COVID-19. The assay was immunoSEQ multiplex PCR, and TCRdb's table has in-frame clones only and misses some. The repertoire has tens of thousands of clones, just under 85% of them found once; the top ten carry around 15%. The sample taken for sequencing was peripheral blood. These receptors were taken from a human donor in a cohort sampled during active COVID-19.

The V gene is TRBV7-2, the J gene TRBJ2-7, with D possibly TRBD1 on 5 matching bases. V lost 10 bases and J lost 1, with 17 bases in between. CDR1 and CDR2 from the germline V gene are SGHTA and FQGNSA. The CDR3 consists of 14 residues. The chain's CDR3 is CATSKGFSSYEQYF. CDR3 DNA: TGTGCCACCTCAAAGGGGTTTAGTTCCTACGAGCAGTACTTC.

The chain links TRBV7-9 to TRBJ1-4, with a weak D call TRBD1 (5 bases). This CDR3 spans 14 amino acids. Germline CDR1 is SEHNR and CDR2 is FQNEAQ (reference sequence). Trimming removed 7 bases from V and 0 bases from J, with 9 bases in between. This CDR3 is CASNQGATNEKLFF. The DNA of the CDR3 is TGTGCCAGCAACCAGGGTGCAACTAATGAAAAACTGTTTTTT.

V is TRBV5-4 and J is TRBJ2-5, with D perhaps matching TRBD1 (6 bases). Germline loops: CDR1 SGHNT, CDR2 YYREEE (reference sequence). The CDR3 runs to 14 residues. The V end lost 3 bases, the J end lost 5 bases, and 14 bases lay between the germline ends. The CDR3 bases are TGTGCCAGCAGCTCCGGGACAAGCCCGGAGACCCAGTACTTC. Translating it yields CASSSGTSPETQYF.

The chain couples TRBV11-3 to TRBJ2-7; TRBD1 matches 7 bases. CDR1 and CDR2 from the germline V gene are SGHNT and YENEEA. Losses at the gene ends were 5 bases for V and 3 bases for J; bases not matched to a gene: 4. The CDR3 runs to 13 residues. The DNA for the CDR3 is TGTGCCAGCAGCACCGACAGGGACTACGAGCAGTACTTC. Protein sequence: CASSTDRDYEQYF.

This chain joins TRBV7-2 and TRBJ2-5; TRBD2 agrees at 10 bases. The ends lost 5 bases at V and 5 bases at J; junction bases unmatched: 8. The germline CDR1 and CDR2 sequences are SGHTA and FQGNSA. This CDR3 contains 15 residues. CDR3 sequence: CASSIQRGGRETQYF. CDR3 nucleotide sequence: TGTGCCAGCAGCATCCAGCGGGGGGGCCGGGAGACCCAGTACTTC.

The gene calls are TRBV5-6 and TRBJ2-7; D is possibly TRBD1 (6 bases). The germline gives CDR1 SGHDT, CDR2 YYEEEE. The CDR3 is made up of 14 amino acids. Deletions cut 1 base from V and 5 bases from J, with 13 bases between. The CDR3: CASSLWGRGHEQYF. The CDR3 DNA is TGTGCCAGCAGCTTGTGGGGCAGGGGACACGAGCAGTACTTC.

The chain couples TRBV28 to TRBJ1-1; 12 positions agree with TRBD1. Trimming at V came to 4 bases and at J to 4 bases, leaving 1 base not matched to a gene. The CDR3 is 14 amino acids. Germline V CDR1 and CDR2: MDHEN, SYDVKM. CDR3 coding DNA: TGTGCCAGCAGTTCGGGACAGGGGGCCACTGAAGCTTTCTTT. As protein: CASSSGQGATEAFF.

The chain uses TRBV4-3 and TRBJ1-6; weak D call: TRBD1 (5 bases). The CDR3 runs to 16 residues. Trimming took off 0 bases at V and 8 bases at J, with 14 bases between the two ends. Germline CDR1 LGHNA, CDR2 YSLEER. CDR3 coding DNA: TGCGCCAGCAGCCAAGACGGTCGACAGCTTTATTCACCCCTCCACTTT. Protein sequence: CASSQDGRQLYSPLHF.

The chain recombines TRBV7-3 with TRBJ1-1; no reliable D call. The V end was cut by 2 bases, the J end by 1 base, with 11 bases between. CDR1 is SGHTA, CDR2 FQGTGA, per germline. The CDR3 contains 15 residues. CDR3 amino acids: CASSLDGDANTEAFF. The CDR3 DNA is TGTGCCAGCAGCTTAGACGGGGATGCGAACACTGAAGCTTTCTTT.

V usage is TRBV2 and J usage is TRBJ1-3; a weak D match, TRBD1 (6 bases). V shed 7 bases and J shed 0 bases, with 13 bases lying between them. Germline V gene sequence: CDR1 SNHLY, CDR2 FYNNEI. This CDR3 has 15 amino acids. CDR3 nucleotides: TGTGCCAGCATCCCGGACAGCAACTCTGGAAACACCATATATTTT. Amino acids: CASIPDSNSGNTIYF.

The chain combines TRBV19 with TRBJ2-7, with a tentative D call TRBD2 (6 bases). The V end was cut by 8 bases, the J end by 2 bases, with 13 bases between. The V gene's germline CDR1 is LNHDA and CDR2 SQIVND (reference sequence). CDR3 length: 13 amino acids. CDR3 amino acids: CASSGTWPYEQYF. CDR3 in DNA: TGTGCCAGTTCCGGGACTTGGCCCTACGAGCAGTACTTC.

The rearrangement uses TRBV9 and TRBJ2-7, with TRBD2 as a possible D gene (5 bases). V lost 10 bases to trimming and J lost 4 bases, with 15 bases between them. Germline CDR1 SGDLS, CDR2 YYNGEE. The CDR3 covers 12 residues. In DNA, the CDR3 is TGTGCCTCGGGGAGAGTCGGGTACGAGCAGTACTTC. Amino acids: CASGRVGYEQYF.

This clone is labeled medium-sized. The genes are TRBV9 and TRBJ2-5; D gene uncertain. From germline, CDR1 is SGDLS and CDR2 YYNGEE. Trimming took 0 bases from V and 1 from J, leaving 10 bases between them. The length of the CDR3 is 15 residues. This CDR3 is CASSVGVLPQETQYF. CDR3 DNA: TGTGCCAGCAGCGTAGGAGTCCTGCCCCAAGAGACCCAGTACTTC.

The chain uses TRBV18 and TRBJ2-3; TRBD1 matches at 7 bases. CDR1 and CDR2 from the germline V gene are KGHSH and LQKENI. Germline trimming cut 3 bases from V and 2 bases from J; bases unmatched to any gene: 11. The CDR3 is 17 amino acids. The chain's CDR3 is CASSPGRGTHLTDTQYF. The CDR3 DNA sequence: TGTGCCAGCTCACCGGGCAGGGGGACCCACCTCACAGATACGCAGTATTTT.

This chain joins TRBV19 and TRBJ1-4, with TRBD1 matching 7 bases. The CDR3 is made up of 16 amino acids. CDR1 is LNHDA, CDR2 SQIVND, per germline (reference sequence). Trimming at V came to 7 bases and at J to 9 bases, leaving 17 bases not matched to a gene. CDR3 nucleotide sequence: TGTGCCAGTACGGCACAGGGGCGCGAGGGGAGACAAAAACTGTTTTTT. It translates to CASTAQGREGRQKLFF. Variable domain in full (rest from reference TRBV19 and TRBJ1-4): DGGITQSPKYLFRKEGQNVTLSCEQNLNHDAMYWYRQDPGQGLRLIYYSQIVNDFQKGDIAEGYSVSREKKESFPLTVTSAQKNPTAFYLCASTAQGREGRQKLFFGSGTQLSVL.

The V and J genes are TRBV6-5 and TRBJ2-7; TRBD1 is a possible D gene (6 bases). This CDR3 is built from 13 residues. Germline V gene data show CDR1 as MNHEY and CDR2 as SVGAGI. Trimming shortened V by 6 bases and J by 3 bases, and 12 bases separated the two germline ends. CDR3 sequence: CASRLSTGYEQYF. In DNA form, the CDR3 reads TGTGCCAGCAGACTATCGACAGGCTACGAGCAGTACTTC.